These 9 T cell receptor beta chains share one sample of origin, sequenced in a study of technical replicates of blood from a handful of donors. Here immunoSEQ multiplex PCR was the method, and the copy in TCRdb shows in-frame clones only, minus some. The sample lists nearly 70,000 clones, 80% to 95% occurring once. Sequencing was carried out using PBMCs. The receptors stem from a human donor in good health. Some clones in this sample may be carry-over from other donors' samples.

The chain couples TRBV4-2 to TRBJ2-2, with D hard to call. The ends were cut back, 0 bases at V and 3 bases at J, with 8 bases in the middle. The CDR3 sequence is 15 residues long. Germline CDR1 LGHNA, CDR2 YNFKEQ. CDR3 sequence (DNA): TGTGCCAGCAGCCAAGAGGCGGTATACACCGGGGAGCTGTTTTTT. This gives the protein CASSQEAVYTGELFF.

CDR3 amino acids: CSSKGVEQFF. The CDR3 DNA follows: TGCAGCTCGAAGGGGGTTGAGCAGTTCTTC. The chain carries TRBV29-1 and TRBJ2-1; maybe TRBD1 (6 bases). From germline, CDR1 is SQVTM and CDR2 ANQGSEA. Deletions cut 8 bases from V and 9 bases from J, with 11 bases between. The CDR3 is 10 residues long.

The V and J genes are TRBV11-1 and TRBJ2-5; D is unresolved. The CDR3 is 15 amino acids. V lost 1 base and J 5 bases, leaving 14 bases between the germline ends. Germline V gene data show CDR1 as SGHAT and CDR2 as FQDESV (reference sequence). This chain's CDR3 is CASSLVGLTRETQYF. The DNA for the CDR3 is TGTGCCAGCAGCTTAGTTGGTCTAACGAGGGAGACCCAGTACTTC.

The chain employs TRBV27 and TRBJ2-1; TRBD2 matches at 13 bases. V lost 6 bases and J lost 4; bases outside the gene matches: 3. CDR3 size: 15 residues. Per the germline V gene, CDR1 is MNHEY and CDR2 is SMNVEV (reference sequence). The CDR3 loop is CASRSLAGGYNEQFF. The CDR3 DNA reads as TGTGCCAGCAGATCACTAGCGGGGGGGTACAATGAGCAGTTCTTC.

This CDR3 reads CASSRGEQGANEKLFF. As DNA, the CDR3 is TGTGCCAGCAGCCGGGGGGAACAGGGGGCAAATGAAAAACTGTTTTTT. The chain recombines TRBV7-8 with TRBJ1-4, with TRBD1 identical over 9 bases. The CDR3 consists of 16 residues. V trimming: 5 bases; J trimming: 5 bases; junction bases outside the gene matches: 9. Germline V CDR1 and CDR2: SGHVS, FQNEAQ.

The CDR3 DNA follows: TGCGCCAGCAGCGGGAGAGCGGGGGGGCCCGTTGAGCAGTACTTC. Translated, it gives CASSGRAGGPVEQYF. V gene TRBV5-1 combines with J gene TRBJ2-7; 10 bases agree with TRBD2. This CDR3 has 15 residues. Trimming at V came to 4 bases and at J to 7 bases, leaving 11 bases not matched to a gene. In germline, CDR1 is SGHRS, CDR2 YFSETQ.

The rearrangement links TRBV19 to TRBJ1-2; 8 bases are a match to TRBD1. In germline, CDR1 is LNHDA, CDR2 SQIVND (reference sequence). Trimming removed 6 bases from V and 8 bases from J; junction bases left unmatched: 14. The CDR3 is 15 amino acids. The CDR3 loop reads CASSQTFATGAGYTF. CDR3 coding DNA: TGTGCCAGTAGCCAAACCTTTGCGACAGGGGCCGGCTACACCTTC.

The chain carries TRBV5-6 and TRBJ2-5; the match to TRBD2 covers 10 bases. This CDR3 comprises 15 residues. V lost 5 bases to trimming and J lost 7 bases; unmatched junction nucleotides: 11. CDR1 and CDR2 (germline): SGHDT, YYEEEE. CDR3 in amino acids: CASRQTSGVQRTQYF. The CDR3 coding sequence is TGTGCCAGCAGACAAACTAGCGGGGTACAGAGGACCCAGTACTTC. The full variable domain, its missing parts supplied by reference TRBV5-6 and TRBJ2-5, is DAGVTQSPTHLIKTRGQQVTLRCSPKSGHDTVSWYQQALGQGPQFIFQYYEEEERQRGNFPDRFSGHQFPNYSSELNVNALLLGDSALYLCASRQTSGVQRTQYFGPGTRLLVL.

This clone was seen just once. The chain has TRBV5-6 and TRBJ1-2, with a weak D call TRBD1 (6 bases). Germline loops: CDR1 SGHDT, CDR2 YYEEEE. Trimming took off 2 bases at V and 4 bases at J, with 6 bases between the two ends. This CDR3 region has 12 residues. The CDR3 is CASSLQGYGYTF. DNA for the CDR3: TGTGCCAGCAGCTTACAGGGCTATGGCTACACCTTC. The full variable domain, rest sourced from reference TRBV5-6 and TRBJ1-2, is DAGVTQSPTHLIKTRGQQVTLRCSPKSGHDTVSWYQQALGQGPQFIFQYYEEEERQRGNFPDRFSGHQFPNYSSELNVNALLLGDSALYLCASSLQGYGYTFGSGTRLTVV.